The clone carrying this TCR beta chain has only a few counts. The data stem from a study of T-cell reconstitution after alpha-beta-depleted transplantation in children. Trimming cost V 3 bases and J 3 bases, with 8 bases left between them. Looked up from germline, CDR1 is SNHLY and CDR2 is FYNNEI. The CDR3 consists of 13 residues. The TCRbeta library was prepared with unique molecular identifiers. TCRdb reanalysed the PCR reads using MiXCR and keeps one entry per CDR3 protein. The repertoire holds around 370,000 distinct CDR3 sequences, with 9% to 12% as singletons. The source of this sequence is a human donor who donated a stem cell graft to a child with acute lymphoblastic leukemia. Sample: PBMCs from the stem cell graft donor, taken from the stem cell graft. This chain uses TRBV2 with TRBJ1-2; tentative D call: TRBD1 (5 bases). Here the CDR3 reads CASSDQGDYGYTF. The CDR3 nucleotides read TGTGCCAGCAGTGACCAGGGTGACTATGGCTACACCTTC.